This T cell receptor (beta chain) comes out of a study of blood T cell repertoires in COVID-19. Turning to the study itself: Samples of COVID-19 (acute and convalescent) were obtained from the United States, Italy and Spain.

Original analysis: Estimation of nucleated cell counts relied on the amplification of reference gene primers. Clones were sequenced by immunoSEQ multiplex PCR, and TCRdb holds only the in-frame ones, with some missing. From that table come the V and J calls and clone size; the DNA was used to work out D and trimming. Of 300,000 or so clones listed, approximately 85% were seen once; the top ten hold 1.5% to 2%. Trimming pared 7 bases from V and 6 bases from J, leaving 17 bases between. Germline V lookup: CDR1 MNHEY, CDR2 SVGAGI. This CDR3 contains 14 residues. This TCR derives from a woman in her fifties or sixties with acute or convalescent COVID-19. V and J are TRBV6-5 and TRBJ2-3; tentatively, D is TRBD1 (7 bases). The sequencing input was peripheral blood. The CDR3 reads CASTQGGWGDTQYF. The CDR3 bases are TGTGCCAGCACCCAGGGGGGCTGGGGGGATACGCAGTATTTT.